This T cell receptor beta chain was sequenced during a study of T cells in tuberculosis (dated by TCRdb to the late 2010s). Background for the entire study: The study combined CD1B tetramers and high-throughput TCR immunosequencing to characterize T cells specific for the mycobacterial lipid antigen glucose monomycolate (GMM). Active tuberculosis patient PBMC were archived before or within 7 days of starting standard anti-tuberculosis treatment. In a South African clinical cohort, IGRA-negative adolescents, IGRA-positive adolescents with latent tuberculosis and adults with active tuberculosis were compared, with 10 to 11 people in each group.

The time point label corresponds to: new active TB diagnosis, blood taken before or within 7 days of starting treatment. Patients with active tuberculosis were defined as newly diagnosed, HIV-seronegative South African adults aged 18 years or older. Confirmation of active tuberculosis was obtained by positive sputum smear microscopy and/or positive M. tuberculosis culture. Unsorted cryopreserved PBMC were immunosequenced, covering on average about 100,000 T cells per clinical donor. Germline trimming: 4 bases from V, 0 bases from J; junction bases outside gene matches: 10. From the cysteine through the phenylalanine, the CDR3 covers 17 amino acids. Just CDR3 DNA is preserved here, 51 bases in frame from base 1. The germline V gene provides CDR1 SGHRS and CDR2 YFSETQ. TCR libraries were generated with the immunoSEQ multiplex PCR assay, using TCR-beta and/or TCR-alpha/delta assays for each sample. The Illumina high-throughput platform was used to sequence the amplified TCR libraries. In the source study's methods: Clustering and dimensionality reduction relied on pairwise TCRdist distances among GMM-specific receptors from T cells that were either sorted ex vivo or expanded in vitro. Each clinical repertoire was assigned a mean NN-distance score, defined as the average TCRdist to the nearest 10% of tetramer-positive reference sequences. To compute GEM TCR motif frequency, the fraction of unique TCRs matching known GEM sequences by V/J usage and CDR3 length was calculated. Linear discriminant analysis with leave-one-out cross-validation, implemented in scikit-learn, was used to classify active tuberculosis. Sourced from immuneACCESS, this table was stored by TCRdb with only in-frame sequences that have V and J called. A share of the clones is absent; for the studies checked, an unresolved V gene accounts for under half, and the remainder has no known explanation. V and J calls and clone size come straight from that table; D and trimming were deduced from the DNA. This sample holds about 34,000 clones; 80% to 95% were observed only once. The top ten clones comprise roughly 10% of the sample.

The table lists this clone with a count of one. Its cognate antigen has yet to be identified. The sample holds no much larger clone one base away, and base qualities are not on file. Beyond this particular receptor, the publication reports: Active tuberculosis TCR-alpha repertoires showed smaller mean NN-distances to GMM-specific TCRs than IGRA-negative controls, suggesting clonal expansion of these TCRs. Using GEM motif frequencies, a classifier achieved about 65% accuracy, whereas a classifier built on the diverse GMM-specific repertoire got to approximately 88% accuracy (AUROC 0.90). Clinical samples were selected based on which cryopreserved specimens were available, and the active tuberculosis cases were adults whereas the controls were adolescents. The smaller NN-distances were partly driven by shorter CDR3-alpha lengths in active tuberculosis patients, and the difference for TCR-beta did not reach statistical significance.

The chain joins TRBV5-1 to TRBJ1-1; a stretch of 9 junction bases matches TRBD1. This receptor was identified in an adult with tuberculosis. The specimen comprised PBMCs, sampled at tuberculosis diagnosis. The DNA sequence follows: TGCGCCAGCAGCCGGGGACAGGGAGCCTCCATGAACACTGAAGCTTTCTTT. Translated, this gives CASSRGQGASMNTEAFF. Here the CDR3 is joined to the reference TRBV5-1 and TRBJ1-1 genes, and the full variable domain is: KAGVTQTPRYLIKTRGQQVTLSCSPISGHRSVSWYQQTPGQGLQFLFEYFSETQRNKGNFPGRFSGRQFSNSRSEMNVSTLELGDSALYLCASSRGQGASMNTEAFFGQGTRLTVV.